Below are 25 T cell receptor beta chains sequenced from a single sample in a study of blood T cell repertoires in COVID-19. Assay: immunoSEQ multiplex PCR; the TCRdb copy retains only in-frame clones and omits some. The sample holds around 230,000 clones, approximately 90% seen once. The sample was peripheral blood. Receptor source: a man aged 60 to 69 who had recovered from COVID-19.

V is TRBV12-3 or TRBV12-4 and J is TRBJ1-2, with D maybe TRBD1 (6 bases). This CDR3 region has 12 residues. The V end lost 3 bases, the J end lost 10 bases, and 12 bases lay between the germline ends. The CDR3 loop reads CASSFGGMVYTF. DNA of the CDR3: TGTGCCAGCAGTTTTGGGGGCATGGTCTACACCTTC.

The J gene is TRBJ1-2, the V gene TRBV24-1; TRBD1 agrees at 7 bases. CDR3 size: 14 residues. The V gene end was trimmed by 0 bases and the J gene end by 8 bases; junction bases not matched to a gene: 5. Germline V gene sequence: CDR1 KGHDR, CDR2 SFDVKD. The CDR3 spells CATSDLDREDGYTF. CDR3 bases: TGTGCCACCAGTGATTTGGACAGGGAGGACGGCTACACCTTC.

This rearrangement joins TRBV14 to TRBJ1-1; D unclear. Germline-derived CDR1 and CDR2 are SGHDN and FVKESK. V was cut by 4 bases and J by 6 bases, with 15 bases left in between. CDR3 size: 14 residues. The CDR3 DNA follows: TGTGCCAGCAGCCTTTTTAGGTCTGGAGCTGAAGCTTTCTTT. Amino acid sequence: CASSLFRSGAEAFF.

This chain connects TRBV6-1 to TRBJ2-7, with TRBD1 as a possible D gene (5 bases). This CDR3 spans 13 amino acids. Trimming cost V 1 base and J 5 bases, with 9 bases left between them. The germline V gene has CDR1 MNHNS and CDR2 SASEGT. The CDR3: CASSEGQGHEQYF. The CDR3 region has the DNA TGTGCCAGCAGTGAAGGTCAGGGCCACGAGCAGTACTTC.

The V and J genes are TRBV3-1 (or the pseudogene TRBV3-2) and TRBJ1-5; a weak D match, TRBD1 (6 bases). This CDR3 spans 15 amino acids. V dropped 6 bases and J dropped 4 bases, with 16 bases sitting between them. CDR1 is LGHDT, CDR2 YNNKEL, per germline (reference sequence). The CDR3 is CASSSYDRPNQPQHF. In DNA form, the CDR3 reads TGTGCCAGCAGTTCCTATGACAGGCCTAATCAGCCCCAGCATTTT.

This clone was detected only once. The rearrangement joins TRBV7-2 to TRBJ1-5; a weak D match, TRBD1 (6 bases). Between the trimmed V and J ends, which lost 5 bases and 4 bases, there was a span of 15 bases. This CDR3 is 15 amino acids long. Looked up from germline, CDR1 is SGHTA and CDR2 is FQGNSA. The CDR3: CASSLGRGWNQPQHF. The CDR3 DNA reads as TGTGCCAGCAGCCTAGGCAGGGGTTGGAATCAGCCCCAGCATTTT.

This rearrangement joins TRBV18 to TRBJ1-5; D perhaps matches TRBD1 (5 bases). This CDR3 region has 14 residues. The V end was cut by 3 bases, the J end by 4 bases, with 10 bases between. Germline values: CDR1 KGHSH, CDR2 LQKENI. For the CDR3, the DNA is TGTGCCAGCTCACCTTCACAGGTAAATCAGCCCCAGCATTTT. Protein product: CASSPSQVNQPQHF.

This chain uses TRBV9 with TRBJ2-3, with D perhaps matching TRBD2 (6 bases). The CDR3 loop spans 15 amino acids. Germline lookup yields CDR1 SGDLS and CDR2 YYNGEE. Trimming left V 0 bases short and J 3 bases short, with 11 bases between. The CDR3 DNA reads TGTGCCAGCAGCGTAGGCAACGGGGGTACAGATACGCAGTATTTT. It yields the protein CASSVGNGGTDTQYF.

The CDR3 DNA reads TGCGCCAGCAGCTTGGGTACTCACGACTTCAATGAGCAGTTCTTC. It translates to CASSLGTHDFNEQFF. V gene TRBV5-1 combines with J gene TRBJ2-1; D not resolved. CDR1 is SGHRS and CDR2 is YFSETQ in the germline V gene. This CDR3 is 15 amino acids long. The V end lost 0 bases, the J end lost 6 bases, and 13 bases lay between the germline ends.

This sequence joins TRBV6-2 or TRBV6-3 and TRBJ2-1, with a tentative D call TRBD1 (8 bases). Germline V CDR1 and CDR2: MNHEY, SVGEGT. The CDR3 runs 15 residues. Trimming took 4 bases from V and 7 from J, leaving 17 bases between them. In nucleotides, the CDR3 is TGTGCCAGCAGTTCGGACAGGGCGGGAGAGAATGAGCAGTTCTTC. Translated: CASSSDRAGENEQFF.

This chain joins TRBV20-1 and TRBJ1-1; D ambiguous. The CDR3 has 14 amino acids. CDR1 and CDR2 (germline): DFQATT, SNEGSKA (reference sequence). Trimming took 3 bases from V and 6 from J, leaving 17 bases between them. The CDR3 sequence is CSASASYGSAEAFF. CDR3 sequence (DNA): TGCAGTGCTAGTGCCTCGTATGGGAGTGCTGAAGCTTTCTTT.

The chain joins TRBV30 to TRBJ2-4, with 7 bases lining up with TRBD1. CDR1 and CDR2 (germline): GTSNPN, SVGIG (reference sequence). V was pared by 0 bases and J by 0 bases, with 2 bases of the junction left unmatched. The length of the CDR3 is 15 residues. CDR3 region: CAWSVGQLAKNIQYF. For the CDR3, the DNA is TGTGCCTGGAGTGTGGGACAGCTAGCCAAAAACATTCAGTACTTC.

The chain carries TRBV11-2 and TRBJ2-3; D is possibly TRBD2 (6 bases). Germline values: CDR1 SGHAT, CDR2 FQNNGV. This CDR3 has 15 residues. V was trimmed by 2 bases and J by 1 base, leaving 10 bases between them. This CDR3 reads CASSLTGTRTDTQYF. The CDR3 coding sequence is TGTGCCAGCAGCTTAACCGGGACTCGCACAGATACGCAGTATTTT.

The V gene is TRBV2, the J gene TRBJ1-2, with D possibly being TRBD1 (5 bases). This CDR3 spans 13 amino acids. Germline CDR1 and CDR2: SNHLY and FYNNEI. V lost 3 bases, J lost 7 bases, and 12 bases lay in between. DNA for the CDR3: TGTGCCAGCAGTGAGGGGGGGTCTTTTGGCTACACCTTC. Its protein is CASSEGGSFGYTF.

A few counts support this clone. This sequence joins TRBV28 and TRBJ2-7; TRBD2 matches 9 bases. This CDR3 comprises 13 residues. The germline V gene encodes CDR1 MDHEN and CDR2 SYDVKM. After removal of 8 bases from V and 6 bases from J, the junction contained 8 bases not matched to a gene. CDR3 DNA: TGTGCCAGCTTTGGGGGACTAGCTGGCGAGCAGTACTTC. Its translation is CASFGGLAGEQYF.

CDR3 in amino acids: CASSPTYGATNEKLFF. The CDR3 DNA reads as TGTGCCAGCTCCCCTACTTACGGTGCAACTAATGAAAAACTGTTTTTT. This chain uses TRBV18 with TRBJ1-4; D unclear. CDR3 length: 16 amino acids. V dropped 6 bases and J dropped 0 bases, with 14 bases sitting between them. Germline V gene lookup returns CDR1 KGHSH and CDR2 LQKENI.

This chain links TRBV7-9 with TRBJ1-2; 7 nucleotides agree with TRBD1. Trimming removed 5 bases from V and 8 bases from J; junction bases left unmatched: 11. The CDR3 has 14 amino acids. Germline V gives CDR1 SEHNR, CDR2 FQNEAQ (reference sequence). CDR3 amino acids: CASSQGRQGAGYTF. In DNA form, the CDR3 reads TGTGCCAGCAGCCAGGGGAGACAGGGCGCCGGCTACACCTTC.

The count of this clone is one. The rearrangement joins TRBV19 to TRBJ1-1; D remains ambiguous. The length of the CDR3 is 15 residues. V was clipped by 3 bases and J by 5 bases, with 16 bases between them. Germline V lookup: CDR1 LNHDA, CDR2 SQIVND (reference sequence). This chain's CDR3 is CASSIEAWVRTEAFF. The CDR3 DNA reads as TGTGCCAGTAGTATTGAGGCGTGGGTGAGGACTGAAGCTTTCTTT.

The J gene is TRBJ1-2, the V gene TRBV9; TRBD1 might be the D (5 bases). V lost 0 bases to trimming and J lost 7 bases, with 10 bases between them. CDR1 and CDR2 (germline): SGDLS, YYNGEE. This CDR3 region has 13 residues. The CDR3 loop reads CASSVGERGGYTF. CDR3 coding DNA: TGTGCCAGCAGCGTAGGTGAAAGGGGTGGCTACACCTTC.

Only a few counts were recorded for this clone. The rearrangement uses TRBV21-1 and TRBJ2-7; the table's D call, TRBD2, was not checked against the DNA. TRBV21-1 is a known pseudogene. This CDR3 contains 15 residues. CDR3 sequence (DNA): TGTGCCAGCAGCAGACGTCTAGCGGGGAACTACGAGCAGTACGTC. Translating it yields CASSRRLAGNYEQYV.

In DNA form, the CDR3 reads TGTGCCAGCTCACCCCTGAGCGGGGCCACTCCGGGGACCGGGGAGCTGTTTTTT. Protein: CASSPLSGATPGTGELFF. This chain joins TRBV18 and TRBJ2-2; 7 nucleotides align to TRBD2. Germline loops: CDR1 KGHSH, CDR2 LQKENI. V was pared by 3 bases and J by 5 bases, with 15 bases of the junction left unmatched. The CDR3 contains 18 residues.

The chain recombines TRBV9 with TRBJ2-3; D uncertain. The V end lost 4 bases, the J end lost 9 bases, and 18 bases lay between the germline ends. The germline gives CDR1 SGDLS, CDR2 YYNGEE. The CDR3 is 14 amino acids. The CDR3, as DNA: TGTGCCAGCAGCCAAGATCTTCGCAGTTCGACGCAGTATTTT. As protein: CASSQDLRSSTQYF. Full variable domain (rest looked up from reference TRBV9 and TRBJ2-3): DSGVTQTPKHLITATGQRVTLRCSPRSGDLSVYWYQQSLDQGLQFLIQYYNGEERAKGNILERFSAQQFPDLHSELNLSSLELGDSALYFCASSQDLRSSTQYFGPGTRLTVL.

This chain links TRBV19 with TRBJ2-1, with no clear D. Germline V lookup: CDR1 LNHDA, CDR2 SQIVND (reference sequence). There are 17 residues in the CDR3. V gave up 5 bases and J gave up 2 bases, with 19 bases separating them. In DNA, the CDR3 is TGTGCCAGTAGTCAAAAAATACTCCGTACGACCTACAATGAGCAGTTCTTC. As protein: CASSQKILRTTYNEQFF.

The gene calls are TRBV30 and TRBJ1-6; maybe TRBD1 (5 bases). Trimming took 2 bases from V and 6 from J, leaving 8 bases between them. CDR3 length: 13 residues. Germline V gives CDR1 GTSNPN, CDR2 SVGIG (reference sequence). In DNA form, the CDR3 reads TGTGCCTGGAGTTCAGGGTCTAATTCACCCCTCCACTTT. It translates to CAWSSGSNSPLHF.

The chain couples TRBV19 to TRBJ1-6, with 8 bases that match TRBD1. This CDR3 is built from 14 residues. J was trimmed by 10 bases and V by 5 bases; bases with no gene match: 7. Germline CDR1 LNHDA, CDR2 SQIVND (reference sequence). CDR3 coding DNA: TGTGCCAGTAGTCCGGACAGGGCCGGGTCACCCCTCCACTTT. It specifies CASSPDRAGSPLHF.